These T cell receptor beta chains were read from a single sample in a study of T cell repertoires in cytomegalovirus infection. TCRdb re-called the reads with MiXCR, one entry per CDR3 protein. This table has about 920,000 distinct CDR3 sequences, about 33% appearing once. Antigens for these TCRs are unknown. This material consisted of cultured CD8+ T cells from PBMCs, taken from culture after CMV antigen stimulation. These TCRs come from a human donor in good health (CMV status not recorded). Some clones in this sample may be carry-over from other donors' samples. Each CDR3 is given with its conserved first and last residue. A D gene is named only where the DNA matches it firmly. For some rows the clone size is stated as once, few or many, or as a class when expanded; others skip it.

clone size	V gene	D gene	J gene	CDR3 DNA	CDR3 protein
NA	TRBV6-5	NA	TRBJ2-3	TGTGCCAGCAACCGCGACACTTTCACAGATACGCAGTATTTT	CASNRDTFTDTQYF
few	TRBV4-1	NA	TRBJ1-1	TGCGCCAGCAGCCAAGGGCGCGGCAGGTCCACTGAAGCTTTCTTT	CASSQGRGRSTEAFF
NA	TRBV9	TRBD1	TRBJ1-5	TGTGCCAGCAGCGTAGGACAGGGTGAGCCCCAGCATTTT	CASSVGQGEPQHF
many	TRBV12-5	NA	TRBJ2-5	TGTGCTAGTGGTCGAGGGGAGACCCAGTACTTC	CASGRGETQYF
NA	TRBV9	NA	TRBJ2-3	TGTGCCAGCAGCGTAGATACAGGCATCACAGATACGCAGTATTTT	CASSVDTGITDTQYF
NA	TRBV27	TRBD1	TRBJ1-1	TGTGCCAGCAGGCAGGGACAGTATGTCTTGAACACTGAAGCTTTCTTT	CASRQGQYVLNTEAFF
few	TRBV28	NA	TRBJ1-1	TGTGCCAGCAGAGTCAACATGAACACTGAAGCTTTCTTT	CASRVNMNTEAFF
NA	TRBV19	NA	TRBJ1-5	TGTGCCAGTAGTACCCCAGGAATGGAGATGAGCAATCAGCCCCAGCATTTT	CASSTPGMEMSNQPQHF
few	TRBV4-1	TRBD2	TRBJ2-3	TGCGCCAGCAGCCACCTGACTAGCGGGGGCCCAGATACGCAGTATTTT	CASSHLTSGGPDTQYF
NA	TRBV7-2	TRBD1	TRBJ2-3	TGTGCCAGCAGCTTAGCCGACAGGGTAGCAGATACGCAGTATTTT	CASSLADRVADTQYF
few	TRBV6-2/TRBV6-3	NA	TRBJ2-5	TGTGCCAGCAGTTACGTGGGGGATCAAGAGACCCAGTACTTC	CASSYVGDQETQYF
NA	TRBV20-1	NA	TRBJ2-1	TGCAGTGCTAGACCCCTGGACGAGCAGTTCTTC	CSARPLDEQFF
NA	TRBV4-1	NA	TRBJ2-5	TGCGCCAGCAGCCAAGTTGGAGTTCGGGCCCAGTACTTC	CASSQVGVRAQYF
few	TRBV10-3	NA	TRBJ1-1	TGTGCCATCAGTGATCGGCGGGGAGGGAACACTGAAGCTTTCTTT	CAISDRRGGNTEAFF
once	TRBV9	TRBD2	TRBJ2-5	TGTGCCAGCAGCGTAGAGCGGGGTTCCCAAGAGACCCAGTACTTC	CASSVERGSQETQYF
NA	TRBV2	NA	TRBJ1-3	TGTGCCAGCAGTGAAGGACAACTCATCTCTGGAAACACCATATATTTT	CASSEGQLISGNTIYF
many	TRBV7-9	NA	TRBJ1-5	TGTGCCAGCAGCTTGGAGGGTCAGCCCCAGCATTTT	CASSLEGQPQHF
many	TRBV6-6	NA	TRBJ1-1	TGTGCCAGCAGCCCTCTCCGGTCCACTGAAGCTTTCTTT	CASSPLRSTEAFF
few	TRBV7-9	NA	TRBJ2-3	TGTGCCAGCAGCGAGGTGGCGGAAAGGGGGACAGATACGCAGTATTTT	CASSEVAERGTDTQYF
NA	TRBV28	TRBD2	TRBJ2-3	TGTGCCAGCGGTACGCGGGGGTTCAGCACAGATACGCAGTATTTT	CASGTRGFSTDTQYF
few	TRBV12-5	NA	TRBJ1-5	TGTGCTAGTGGTTTGGAAGGCGGTTCCAATCAGCCCCAGCATTTT	CASGLEGGSNQPQHF
few	TRBV11-3	TRBD2	TRBJ2-3	TGTGCCAGCAGCTTAGGAGGTAGCGGGGTGACAGATACGCAGTATTTT	CASSLGGSGVTDTQYF
NA	TRBV12-5	NA	TRBJ1-2	TGTGCTAGTGGTTTCCAACCTGGGACGGGCTATGGCTACACCTTC	CASGFQPGTGYGYTF
NA	TRBV7-9	NA	TRBJ2-3	TGTGCCAGCAGTGGGCCCGACACAGATACGCAGTATTTT	CASSGPDTDTQYF
NA	TRBV6-2/TRBV6-3	NA	TRBJ2-7	TGTGCCAGCTTCTCCAGGGTGCCCTACGAGCAGTACTTC	CASFSRVPYEQYF
many	TRBV10-1	NA	TRBJ2-1	TGCGCCAGCAGTGACTTTATGGGCCTCGTGAATGAGCAGTTCTTC	CASSDFMGLVNEQFF
NA	TRBV7-6	TRBD1	TRBJ2-2	TGTGCCAGCAGCTCTTCGGACAGGGAAGAAGCCGGGGAGCTGTTTTTT	CASSSSDREEAGELFF
NA	TRBV6-5	NA	TRBJ2-6	TGTGCCAGCACTCCAGGGGCTGGGGCCAACGTCCTGACTTTC	CASTPGAGANVLTF
few	TRBV14	NA	TRBJ1-1	TGTGCCAGCAGCCAAGATCTCCCAGGGGTGAACACTGAAGCTTTCTTT	CASSQDLPGVNTEAFF
NA	TRBV27	TRBD2	TRBJ2-5	TGTGCCAGCAGGTCCGCGGGGAGGGCGGGTCGCGAGACCCAGTACTTC	CASRSAGRAGRETQYF
NA	TRBV3-1	NA	TRBJ1-5	TGTGCCAGCAGCCCCCCCGGGAGGGGAAATCAGCCCCAGCATTTT	CASSPPGRGNQPQHF
many	TRBV7-6	TRBD1	TRBJ2-3	TGTGCCAGCAGTCGGCAGGGGGCGGGCACAGATACGCAGTATTTT	CASSRQGAGTDTQYF
NA	TRBV19	NA	TRBJ2-7	TGTGCCAGTTTGAACCAGGGTTACGAGCAGTACTTC	CASLNQGYEQYF
few	TRBV5-8	NA	TRBJ1-4	TGTGCCAGCAGCTTTCGGGGTCTTAATGAAAAACTGTTTTTT	CASSFRGLNEKLFF
NA	TRBV7-9	NA	TRBJ2-1	TGTGCCAGCAGGTCAGTGGCAAGCTCCTACAATGAGCAGTTCTTC	CASRSVASSYNEQFF
NA	TRBV12-3/TRBV12-4	NA	TRBJ1-2	TGTGCCAGCAGACCCGGCAGGCCCTATGGCTACACCTTC	CASRPGRPYGYTF
NA	TRBV4-1	NA	TRBJ2-1	TGCGCCAGCAGCCCAATCGGGAATGAGCAGTTCTTC	CASSPIGNEQFF